Listed below are T cell receptor beta chains from one sample, sequenced in a study of T cells in Graves' hyperthyroidism and ophthalmopathy. One entry per CDR3 protein, called by TCRdb with MiXCR from the multiplex PCR reads. The data contain 250,000 or so distinct CDR3 sequences, roughly 15% of them singletons. The specimen was blood. The receptors were sampled from a woman between 45 and 65 years old with Graves' hyperthyroidism that later progressed to Graves' ophthalmopathy. The CDR3 runs from the conserved cysteine through the conserved F or W. The order of the fields is D gene, clone size, J gene, V gene, CDR3 DNA, CDR3 protein. A D gene is named only where the DNA matches it firmly. Rows give clone size only sometimes, using once, few, many, or a class for an expanded clone.

NA | many | TRBJ1-1 | TRBV6-1 | TGTGCCAGCAGTTTTGTAGGGGCCTCAGGGAACACTGAAGCTTTCTTT | CASSFVGASGNTEAFF
NA | NA | TRBJ1-6 | TRBV28 | TGTGCCAGCACCCTGCGCCCCTTAAATTCACCCCTCCACTTT | CASTLRPLNSPLHF
NA | NA | TRBJ1-3 | TRBV6-1 | TGTGCCAGCAGTGAATGGGGGGCCGGAAACACCATATATTTT | CASSEWGAGNTIYF
NA | many | TRBJ1-6 | TRBV9 | TGTGCCAGCAGCGCGCTGTCAGGGAGCTATAATTCACCCCTCCACTTT | CASSALSGSYNSPLHF
NA | many | TRBJ2-3 | TRBV11-2 | TGTGCCAGCAGCTTCAGCGAGTCTAGCACAGATACGCAGTATTTT | CASSFSESSTDTQYF
NA | NA | TRBJ1-5 | TRBV10-3 | TGTGCCATCAGTGAGTCGACCGACCAGGTAGATCAGCCCCAGCATTTT | CAISESTDQVDQPQHF
NA | NA | TRBJ2-1 | TRBV7-8 | TGTGCCAGCAGCTCCACCTCGTTATCCTACAATGAGCAGTTCTTC | CASSSTSLSYNEQFF
NA | few | TRBJ2-7 | TRBV30 | TGTGCCTGGAGCCAACCACCACCGGGGCGCTACGAGCAGTACTTC | CAWSQPPPGRYEQYF
TRBD1 | NA | TRBJ1-2 | TRBV6-1 | TGTGCCAGCAGGACAGGGCCGGGCTTATATGACTATGGCTACACCTTC | CASRTGPGLYDYGYTF
TRBD1 | many | TRBJ1-2 | TRBV2 | TGTGCCAGCAGCCTTCAGGGGGCTGACTATGGCTACACCTTC | CASSLQGADYGYTF
NA | NA | TRBJ2-4 | TRBV9 | TGTGCCAGCAGCCCAGAGGGGGGGCGGGTACTAGCCAAAAACATTCAGTACTTC | CASSPEGGRVLAKNIQYF
NA | many | TRBJ2-1 | TRBV28 | TGTGCCAGCAGTTTACTAGCTTACAATGAGCAGTTCTTC | CASSLLAYNEQFF
TRBD2 | many | TRBJ2-7 | TRBV9 | TGTGCCAGCAGCCAAGGGGAGGGTAGTTCCTACGAGCAGTACTTC | CASSQGEGSSYEQYF
NA | many | TRBJ2-7 | TRBV4-1 | TGCGCCAGCAGCCAAAACCTCAGGAAGAGCTCCTACGAGCAGTACTTC | CASSQNLRKSSYEQYF
TRBD2 | many | TRBJ2-3 | TRBV7-9 | TGTGCCAGCAGCACGAACGGACTAGCGGGCACCACAGATACGCAGTATTTT | CASSTNGLAGTTDTQYF
TRBD1 | many | TRBJ1-2 | TRBV7-8 | TGTGCCAGCAGCTCGGACAGGGACGGCTACACCTTC | CASSSDRDGYTF
TRBD1 | NA | TRBJ2-1 | TRBV10-3 | TGTGCCATCAGTGAGTCTAACAGGGGCCCTTACAATGAGCAGTTCTTC | CAISESNRGPYNEQFF
TRBD2 | NA | TRBJ2-1 | TRBV2 | TGTGCCAGCATCCGGGGACTAGCGGGAGGCCCCAATGAGCAGTTCTTC | CASIRGLAGGPNEQFF
TRBD2 | NA | TRBJ2-7 | TRBV3-1 | TGTGCCAGCAGCCCTACGGGACTAGCGGGCGAGCAGTACTTC | CASSPTGLAGEQYF
TRBD2 | NA | TRBJ2-7 | TRBV20-1 | TGCAGTGCTACCCGGGGGGGGAGTACCTCCTACGAGCAGTACTTC | CSATRGGSTSYEQYF
TRBD1 | many | TRBJ2-2 | TRBV20-1 | TGCAGTGCTAGTCCTTCCGGGACAGGGTTCTCGAACACCGGGGAGCTGTTTTTT | CSASPSGTGFSNTGELFF
NA | many | TRBJ2-7 | TRBV7-9 | TGTGCCAGCAGCCAAGTTGGCGGGGCCGAGCAGTACTTC | CASSQVGGAEQYF
TRBD2 | many | TRBJ2-4 | TRBV7-2 | TGTGCCAGCAGCTCGGGGAGAGGGACTAGCGACTGGAACATTCAGTACTTC | CASSSGRGTSDWNIQYF
NA | many | TRBJ1-4 | TRBV28 | TGTGCCAGCAGCTTCGTCGGAGGGGAAACTAATGAAAAACTGTTTTTT | CASSFVGGETNEKLFF
TRBD1 | few | TRBJ2-4 | TRBV20-1 | TGCAGTGCTAGACTTCCAACAGGGGAGTGGGACATTCAGTACTTC | CSARLPTGEWDIQYF
NA | NA | TRBJ2-3 | TRBV5-1 | TGCGCCAGCACCCCAGCGGTGCTGGGCACAGATACGCAGTATTTT | CASTPAVLGTDTQYF
NA | many | TRBJ1-2 | TRBV5-1 | TGCGCCAGCAGCTTGGTACTCGGGCAGTCGGGCTACACCTTC | CASSLVLGQSGYTF
TRBD2 | NA | TRBJ2-7 | TRBV29-1 | TGCAGCGTTAACGGGACTAGCATCGACGAGCAGTACTTC | CSVNGTSIDEQYF
NA | few | TRBJ1-1 | TRBV19 | TGTGCCAGTAGTCCCACCTCCAAGGGACGTTCAGGAGCTTTCTTT | CASSPTSKGRSGAFF
NA | NA | TRBJ1-5 | TRBV30 | TGTGCCTGGAGTGTAGGGGTTTTTAGCAATCAGCCCCAGCATTTT | CAWSVGVFSNQPQHF
NA | many | TRBJ1-2 | TRBV28 | TGTGCCAGCAGTTTGGCCTGGGGGACTAACTATGGCTACACCTTC | CASSLAWGTNYGYTF
NA | NA | TRBJ2-3 | TRBV20-1 | TGCAGTGCTCTTCGTCCCGGGACCCTCGTCGATACGCAGTATTTT | CSALRPGTLVDTQYF
NA | many | TRBJ1-1 | TRBV24-1 | TGTGCCACCAGGGAACAGGGGAACACTGAAGCTTTCTTT | CATREQGNTEAFF
TRBD1 | many | TRBJ1-2 | TRBV28 | TGTGCCAGCAGTTTTGGGGCAGGGGGCTATGGCTACACCTTC | CASSFGAGGYGYTF
TRBD2 | many | TRBJ2-1 | TRBV20-1 | TGCAGTCTTCGAGCGGGAGGGTCCTACAATGAGCAGTTCTTC | CSLRAGGSYNEQFF
NA | many | TRBJ2-7 | TRBV20-1 | TGCAGTGCTAGGACCTTAGGACAGTCCGTCGAGCAGTACTTC | CSARTLGQSVEQYF
NA | many | TRBJ2-2 | TRBV19 | TGTGCCAGTCGCGCAGGGAGAGGGACGAACACCGGGGAGCTGTTTTTT | CASRAGRGTNTGELFF
TRBD1 | few | TRBJ2-7 | TRBV15 | TGTGCCACCAGCAGAGTTACGGGACAGTTCTCCTACGAGCAGTACTTC | CATSRVTGQFSYEQYF
NA | many | TRBJ2-1 | TRBV20-1 | TGCAGTGCTAGTAACAACAATGAGCAGTTCTTC | CSASNNNEQFF
TRBD2 | few | TRBJ2-2 | TRBV19 | TGTGCCAGTAGTATAGTGGATAGCGGGATGAGGGAGCTGTTTTTT | CASSIVDSGMRELFF
TRBD2 | many | TRBJ2-1 | TRBV20-1 | TGCAGTGCTAGGAGGGGGACTAGCGGGGGGCTTGAGCAGTTCTTC | CSARRGTSGGLEQFF
NA | NA | TRBJ2-1 | TRBV2 | TGTGCCAGCAGTGACGAGTTGACCGAGAGGGGTAATGAGCAGTTCTTC | CASSDELTERGNEQFF
NA | NA | TRBJ1-5 | TRBV5-1 | TGCGCCAGCAGCTTGGTTGGCAGGCGGGATCAGCCCCAGCATTTT | CASSLVGRRDQPQHF
NA | NA | TRBJ2-7 | TRBV6-2/TRBV6-3 | TGTGCCAGCAGTTTGAGAGATCCTCGGTCCGTTACACGCGTAGGGGAGCAGTACTTC | CASSLRDPRSVTRVGEQYF
TRBD2 | many | TRBJ2-7 | TRBV20-1 | TGCAGTGTTCCGGGACTAGCGGCCTACGAGCAGTACTTC | CSVPGLAAYEQYF
NA | many | TRBJ2-1 | TRBV12-3/TRBV12-4 | TGTGCCAGCCGGGCTAATGCCGGAGGTAGCTACAATGAGCAGTTCTTC | CASRANAGGSYNEQFF
NA | many | TRBJ2-3 | TRBV12-3/TRBV12-4 | TGTGCCAGCAGTTTGTTGTCGGGCACAGATACGCAGTATTTT | CASSLLSGTDTQYF
NA | many | TRBJ2-1 | TRBV28 | TGTGCCAGCAGTTCCCCTACCATCGCGGAACTTTACAATGAGCAGTTCTTC | CASSSPTIAELYNEQFF
NA | many | TRBJ1-2 | TRBV29-1 | TGCAGCGTTGATCGGGAGGGCGGCTATGGCTACACCTTC | CSVDREGGYGYTF
NA | many | TRBJ2-4 | TRBV18 | TGTGCCAGCTCACCAGGTGGGGAAAACATTCAGTACTTC | CASSPGGENIQYF
TRBD1 | many | TRBJ1-1 | TRBV28 | TGTGCCAGCACAGGGGGCGCAGGAAACACTGAAGCTTTCTTT | CASTGGAGNTEAFF
TRBD1 | many | TRBJ2-1 | TRBV11-3 | TGTGCCAGCAGCTTAGATTCGGGACAGGTGTACAATGAGCAGTTCTTC | CASSLDSGQVYNEQFF